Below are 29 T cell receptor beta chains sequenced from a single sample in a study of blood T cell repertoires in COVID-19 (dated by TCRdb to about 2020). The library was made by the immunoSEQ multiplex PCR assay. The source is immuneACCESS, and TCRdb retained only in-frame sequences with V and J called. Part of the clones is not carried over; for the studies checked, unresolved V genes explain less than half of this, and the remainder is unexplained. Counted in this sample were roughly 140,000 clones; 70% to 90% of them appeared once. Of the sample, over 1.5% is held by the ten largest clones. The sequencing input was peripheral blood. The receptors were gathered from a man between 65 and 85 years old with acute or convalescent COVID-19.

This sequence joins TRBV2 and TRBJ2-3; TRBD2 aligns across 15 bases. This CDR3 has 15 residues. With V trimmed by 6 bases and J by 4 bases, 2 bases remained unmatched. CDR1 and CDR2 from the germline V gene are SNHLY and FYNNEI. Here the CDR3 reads CASRGLAGGPDTQYF. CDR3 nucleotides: TGTGCCAGCAGGGGACTAGCGGGAGGACCAGATACGCAGTATTTT. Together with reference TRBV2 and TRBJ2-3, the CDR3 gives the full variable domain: EPEVTQTPSHQVTQMGQEVILRCVPISNHLYFYWYRQILGQKVEFLVSFYNNEISEKSEIFDDQFSVERPDGSNFTLKIRSTKLEDSAMYFCASRGLAGGPDTQYFGPGTRLTVL.

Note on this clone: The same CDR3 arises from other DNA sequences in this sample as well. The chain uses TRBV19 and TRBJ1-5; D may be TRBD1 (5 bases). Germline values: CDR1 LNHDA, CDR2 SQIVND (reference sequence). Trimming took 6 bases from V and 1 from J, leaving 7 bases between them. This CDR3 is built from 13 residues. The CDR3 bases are TGTGCCAGTAGGAGACAGAGCAATCAGCCCCAGCATTTT. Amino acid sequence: CASRRQSNQPQHF. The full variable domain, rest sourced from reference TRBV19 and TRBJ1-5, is DGGITQSPKYLFRKEGQNVTLSCEQNLNHDAMYWYRQDPGQGLRLIYYSQIVNDFQKGDIAEGYSVSREKKESFPLTVTSAQKNPTAFYLCASRRQSNQPQHFGDGTRLSIL.

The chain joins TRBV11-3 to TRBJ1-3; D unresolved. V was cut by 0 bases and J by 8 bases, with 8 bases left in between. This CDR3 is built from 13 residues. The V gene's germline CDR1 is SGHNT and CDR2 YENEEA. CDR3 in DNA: TGTGCCAGCAGCTTAGAAGCGGGAGACACCATATATTTT. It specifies CASSLEAGDTIYF.

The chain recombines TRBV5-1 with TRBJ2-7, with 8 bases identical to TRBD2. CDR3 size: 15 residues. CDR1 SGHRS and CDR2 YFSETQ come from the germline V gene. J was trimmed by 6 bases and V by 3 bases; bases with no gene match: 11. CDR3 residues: CASSSSGTSSSEQYF. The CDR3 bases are TGCGCCAGCAGCTCAAGTGGGACTAGTAGCAGCGAGCAGTACTTC.

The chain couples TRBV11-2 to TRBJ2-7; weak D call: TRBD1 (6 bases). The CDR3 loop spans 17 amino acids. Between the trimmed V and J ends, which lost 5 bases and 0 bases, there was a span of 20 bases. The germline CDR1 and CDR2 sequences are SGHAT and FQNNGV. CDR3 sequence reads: CASSPWGRQAGSYEQYF. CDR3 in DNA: TGTGCCAGCAGCCCGTGGGGCCGACAGGCTGGCTCCTACGAGCAGTACTTC.

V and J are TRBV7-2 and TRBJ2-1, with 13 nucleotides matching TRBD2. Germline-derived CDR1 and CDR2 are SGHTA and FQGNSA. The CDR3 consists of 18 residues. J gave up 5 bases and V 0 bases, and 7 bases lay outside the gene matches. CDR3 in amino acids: CASSLARTSGRANNEQFF. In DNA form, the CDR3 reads TGTGCCAGCAGCTTAGCCAGGACTAGCGGGAGAGCAAACAATGAGCAGTTCTTC.

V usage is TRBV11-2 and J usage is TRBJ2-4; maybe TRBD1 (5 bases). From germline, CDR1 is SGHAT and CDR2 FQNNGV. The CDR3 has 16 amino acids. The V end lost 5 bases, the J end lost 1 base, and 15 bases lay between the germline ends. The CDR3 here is CASSPWGRAAKNIQYF. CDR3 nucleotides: TGTGCCAGCAGCCCTTGGGGCAGGGCTGCCAAAAACATTCAGTACTTC.

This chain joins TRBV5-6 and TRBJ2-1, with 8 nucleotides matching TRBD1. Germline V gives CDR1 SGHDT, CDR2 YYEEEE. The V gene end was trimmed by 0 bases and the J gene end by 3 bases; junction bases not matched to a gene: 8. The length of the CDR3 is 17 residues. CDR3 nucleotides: TGTGCCAGCAGCTTGGCCCAATGGGGACAGGTCTACAATGAGCAGTTCTTC. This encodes CASSLAQWGQVYNEQFF.

The CDR3: CASSLAHGFEQYF. CDR3 nucleotides: TGTGCCAGCAGTCTCGCCCACGGGTTCGAGCAGTACTTC. The genes are TRBV12-3 or TRBV12-4 and TRBJ2-7; no reliable D call. This CDR3 has 13 amino acids. V was pared by 5 bases and J by 6 bases, with 14 bases between.

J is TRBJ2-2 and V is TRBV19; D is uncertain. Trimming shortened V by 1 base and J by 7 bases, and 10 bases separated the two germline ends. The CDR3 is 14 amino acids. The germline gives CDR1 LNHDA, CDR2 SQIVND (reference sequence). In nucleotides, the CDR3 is TGTGCCAGTAGTATAGGAGGCTTAGACGGGGAGCTGTTTTTT. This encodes CASSIGGLDGELFF.

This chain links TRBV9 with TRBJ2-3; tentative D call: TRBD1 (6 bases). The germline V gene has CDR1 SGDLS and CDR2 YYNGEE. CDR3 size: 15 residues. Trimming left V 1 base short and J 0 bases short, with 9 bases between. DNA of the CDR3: TGTGCCAGCAGCGTAAAAGGACAGAGCACAGATACGCAGTATTTT. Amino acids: CASSVKGQSTDTQYF.

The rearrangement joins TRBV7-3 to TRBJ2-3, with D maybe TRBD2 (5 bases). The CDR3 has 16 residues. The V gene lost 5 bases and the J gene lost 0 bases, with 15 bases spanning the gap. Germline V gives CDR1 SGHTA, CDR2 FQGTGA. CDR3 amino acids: CASSRGGLGSTDTQYF. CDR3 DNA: TGTGCCAGCAGCCGCGGTGGACTCGGTAGCACAGATACGCAGTATTTT.

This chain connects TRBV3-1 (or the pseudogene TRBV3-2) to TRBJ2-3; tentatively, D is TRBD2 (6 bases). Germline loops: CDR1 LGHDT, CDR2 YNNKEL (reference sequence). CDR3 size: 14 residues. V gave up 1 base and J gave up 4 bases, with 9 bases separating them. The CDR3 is CASSQVGGADTQYF. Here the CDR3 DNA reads TGTGCCAGCAGCCAAGTGGGAGGAGCAGATACGCAGTATTTT.

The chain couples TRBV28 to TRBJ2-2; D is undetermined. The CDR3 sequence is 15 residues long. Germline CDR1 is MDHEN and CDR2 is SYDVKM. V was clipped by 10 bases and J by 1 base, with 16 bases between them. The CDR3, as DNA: TGTGCCACGACGTCAGGCAGCAGGAACACCGGGGAGCTGTTTTTT. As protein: CATTSGSRNTGELFF.

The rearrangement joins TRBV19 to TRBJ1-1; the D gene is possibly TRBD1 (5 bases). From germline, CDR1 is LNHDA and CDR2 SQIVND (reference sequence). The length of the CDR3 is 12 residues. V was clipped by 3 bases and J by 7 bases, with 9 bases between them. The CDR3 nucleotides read TGTGCCAGTAGTATGCCGGGGGTTGAAGCTTTCTTT. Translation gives CASSMPGVEAFF.

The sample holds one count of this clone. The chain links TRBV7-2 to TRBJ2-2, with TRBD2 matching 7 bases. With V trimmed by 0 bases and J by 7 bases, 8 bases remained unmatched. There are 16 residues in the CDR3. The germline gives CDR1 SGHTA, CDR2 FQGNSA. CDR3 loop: CASSLAGRSGGGELFF. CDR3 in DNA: TGTGCCAGCAGCTTAGCGGGCCGCTCGGGGGGCGGGGAGCTGTTTTTT.

CDR3 bases: TGTGCCAGCAGATCCTTACAGGGTGGGGCTGAAGCTTTCTTT. Translating it yields CASRSLQGGAEAFF. The chain has TRBV25-1 and TRBJ1-1, with a weak D call TRBD1 (6 bases). The CDR3 runs to 14 residues. Trimming pared 6 bases from V and 6 bases from J, leaving 17 bases between. Germline loops: CDR1 MGHDK, CDR2 SYGVNS. Drawing the rest from reference TRBV25-1 and TRBJ1-1, the complete variable domain is EADIYQTPRYLVIGTGKKITLECSQTMGHDKMYWYQQDPGMELHLIHYSYGVNSTEKGDLSSESTVSRIRTEHFPLTLESARPSHTSQYLCASRSLQGGAEAFFGQGTRLTVV.

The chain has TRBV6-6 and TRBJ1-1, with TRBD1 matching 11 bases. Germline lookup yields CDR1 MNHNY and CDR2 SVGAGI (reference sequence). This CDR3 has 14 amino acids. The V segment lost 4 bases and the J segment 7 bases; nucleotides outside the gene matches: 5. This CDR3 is CASSWDRGRREAFF. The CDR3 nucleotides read TGTGCCAGCAGTTGGGACAGGGGGAGGCGTGAAGCTTTCTTT.

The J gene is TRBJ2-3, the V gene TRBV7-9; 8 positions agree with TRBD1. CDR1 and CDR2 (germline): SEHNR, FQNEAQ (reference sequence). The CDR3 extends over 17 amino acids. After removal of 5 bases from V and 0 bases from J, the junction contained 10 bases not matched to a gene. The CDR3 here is CASSIQGTGASTDTQYF. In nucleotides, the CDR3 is TGTGCCAGCAGCATACAGGGGACAGGAGCGAGCACAGATACGCAGTATTTT. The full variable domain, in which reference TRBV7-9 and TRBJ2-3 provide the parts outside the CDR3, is DTGVSQNPRHKITKRGQNVTFRCDPISEHNRLYWYRQTLGQGPEFLTYFQNEAQLEKSRLLSDRFSAERPKGSFSTLEIQRTEQGDSAMYLCASSIQGTGASTDTQYFGPGTRLTVL.

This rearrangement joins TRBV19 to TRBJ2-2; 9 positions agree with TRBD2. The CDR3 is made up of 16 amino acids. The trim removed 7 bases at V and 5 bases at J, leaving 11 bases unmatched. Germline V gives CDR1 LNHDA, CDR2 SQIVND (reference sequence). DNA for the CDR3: TGTGCCAGTAATCCTAGCGGGGTACGAAGGACCGGGGAGCTGTTTTTT. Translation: CASNPSGVRRTGELFF.

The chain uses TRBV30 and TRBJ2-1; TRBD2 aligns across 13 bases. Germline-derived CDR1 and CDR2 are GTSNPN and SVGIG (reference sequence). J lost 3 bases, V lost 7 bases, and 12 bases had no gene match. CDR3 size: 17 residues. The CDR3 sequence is CAYLKGTSGTNYNEQFF. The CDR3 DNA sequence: TGTGCCTACCTAAAGGGGACTAGCGGGACGAACTACAATGAGCAGTTCTTC.

CDR3 residues: CASGPKGADTGELFF. The CDR3 nucleotides are TGCGCCAGCGGTCCCAAAGGGGCCGACACCGGGGAGCTGTTTTTT. This rearrangement joins TRBV23-1 to TRBJ2-2, with D possibly matching TRBD1 (5 bases). TRBV23-1 is sorted into the ORF group, with uncertain function. Trimming removed 8 bases from V and 3 bases from J, with 16 bases in between. The CDR3 totals 15 residues.

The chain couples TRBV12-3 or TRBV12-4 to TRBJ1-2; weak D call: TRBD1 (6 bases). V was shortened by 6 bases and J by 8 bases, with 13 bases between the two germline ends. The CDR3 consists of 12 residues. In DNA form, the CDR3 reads TGTGCCAGCAGAATTCTCCAGGGGGGCTACACCTTC. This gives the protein CASRILQGGYTF.

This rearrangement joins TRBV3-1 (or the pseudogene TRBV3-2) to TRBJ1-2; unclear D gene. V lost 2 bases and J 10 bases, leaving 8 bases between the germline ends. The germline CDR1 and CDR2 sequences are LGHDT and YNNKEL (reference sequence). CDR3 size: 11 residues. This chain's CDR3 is CASSQIEDYTF. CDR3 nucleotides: TGTGCCAGCAGCCAAATAGAGGACTACACCTTC.

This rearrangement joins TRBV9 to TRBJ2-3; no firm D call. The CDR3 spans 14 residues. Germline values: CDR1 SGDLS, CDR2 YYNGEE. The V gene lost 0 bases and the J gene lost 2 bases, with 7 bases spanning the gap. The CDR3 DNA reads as TGTGCCAGCAGCGTAGGTATGGCCACAGATACGCAGTATTTT. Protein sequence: CASSVGMATDTQYF.

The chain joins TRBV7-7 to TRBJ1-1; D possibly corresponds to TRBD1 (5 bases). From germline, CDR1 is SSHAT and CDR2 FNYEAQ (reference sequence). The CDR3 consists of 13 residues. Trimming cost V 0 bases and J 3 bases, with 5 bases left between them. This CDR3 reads CASSLAGDTEAFF. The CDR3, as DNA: TGTGCCAGCAGCTTAGCAGGGGACACTGAAGCTTTCTTT.

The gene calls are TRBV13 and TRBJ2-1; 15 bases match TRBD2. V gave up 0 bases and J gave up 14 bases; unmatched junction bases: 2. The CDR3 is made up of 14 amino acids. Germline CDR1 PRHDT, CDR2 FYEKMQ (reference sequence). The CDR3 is CASSLGRTSGGEFF. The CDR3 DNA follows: TGTGCCAGCAGCTTAGGAAGGACTAGCGGGGGGGAGTTCTTC.

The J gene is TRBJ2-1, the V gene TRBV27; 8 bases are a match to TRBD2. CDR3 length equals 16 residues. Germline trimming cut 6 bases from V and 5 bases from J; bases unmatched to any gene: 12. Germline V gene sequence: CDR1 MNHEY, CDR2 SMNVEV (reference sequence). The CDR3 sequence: CASRNRAGVGNNEQFF. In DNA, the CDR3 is TGTGCCAGCAGGAACCGAGCGGGAGTCGGAAACAATGAGCAGTTCTTC.

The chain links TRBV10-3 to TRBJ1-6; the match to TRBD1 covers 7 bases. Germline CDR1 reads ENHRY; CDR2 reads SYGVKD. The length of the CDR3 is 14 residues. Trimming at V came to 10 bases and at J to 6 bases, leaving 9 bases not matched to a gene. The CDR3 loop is CASCLTGRNSPLHF. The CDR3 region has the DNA TGTGCCAGCTGCCTGACAGGGCGTAATTCACCCCTCCACTTT.